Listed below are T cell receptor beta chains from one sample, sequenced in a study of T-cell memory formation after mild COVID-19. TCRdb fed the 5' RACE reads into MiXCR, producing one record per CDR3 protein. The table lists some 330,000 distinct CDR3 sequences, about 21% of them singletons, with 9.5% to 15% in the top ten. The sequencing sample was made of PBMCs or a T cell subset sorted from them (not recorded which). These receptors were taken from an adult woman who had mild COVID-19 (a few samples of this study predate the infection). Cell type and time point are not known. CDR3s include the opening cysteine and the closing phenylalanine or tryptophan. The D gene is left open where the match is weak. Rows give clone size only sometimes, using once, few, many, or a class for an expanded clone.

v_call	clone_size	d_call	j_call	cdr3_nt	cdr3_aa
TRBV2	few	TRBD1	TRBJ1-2	TGTGCCAGCAGAAGGGGACAGGGGAGCTATGGCTACACCTTC	CASRRGQGSYGYTF
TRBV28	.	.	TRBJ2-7	TGTGCCAGCAGTTCCCCCACCGGGACTCCCCTTCGGGAGCAGTACTTC	CASSSPTGTPLREQYF
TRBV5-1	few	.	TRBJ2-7	TGCGCCAGCAGGCTCCAGGGGTCCTACGAGCAGTACTTC	CASRLQGSYEQYF
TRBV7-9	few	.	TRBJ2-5	TGTGCCAGCAGCTACCAAGGGGAGACCCAGTACTTC	CASSYQGETQYF
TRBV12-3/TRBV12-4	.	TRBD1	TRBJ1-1	TGTGCCAGCAGTTCCTACAGGGGCATGAACACTGAAGCTTTCTTT	CASSSYRGMNTEAFF
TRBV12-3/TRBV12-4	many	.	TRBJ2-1	TGTGCCAGCAGCCTGGCCCGGGACACCGAGCAGTTCTTC	CASSLARDTEQFF
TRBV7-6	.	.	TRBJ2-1	TGTGCCAGCAGCTTAGCGTATGGCCGGCAAGAGCAGTTCTTC	CASSLAYGRQEQFF
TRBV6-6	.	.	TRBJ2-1	TGTGCCAGCAGTTCCCAGCTCATTGAGCAGTTCTTC	CASSSQLIEQFF
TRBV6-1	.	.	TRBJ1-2	TGTGCCAGCCTGACCTCCTGGGGCTACACCTTC	CASLTSWGYTF
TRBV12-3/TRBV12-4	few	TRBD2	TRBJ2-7	TGTGCCAGCAGACCTACTAGCGGGGGCTACGAGCAGTACTTC	CASRPTSGGYEQYF
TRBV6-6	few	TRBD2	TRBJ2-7	TGTGCCAGCAGTGGGACTAGCGGGAGCTACGAGCAGTACTTC	CASSGTSGSYEQYF
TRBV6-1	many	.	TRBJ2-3	TGTGCCAGCAGTGATCGGGGGACCACAGATACGCAGTATTTT	CASSDRGTTDTQYF
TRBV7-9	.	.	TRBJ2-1	TGTGCCAGCAGCTCCCCCGAGAAATCCACGTCCAATGAGCAGTTCTTC	CASSSPEKSTSNEQFF
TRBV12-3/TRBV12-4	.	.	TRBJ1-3	TGTGCCAGCAGTTCACAGATCTCTTTTGGAAACACCATATATTTT	CASSSQISFGNTIYF
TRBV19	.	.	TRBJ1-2	TGTGCCAGTAGCTCCGGGACAATCTATGGCTACACCTTC	CASSSGTIYGYTF
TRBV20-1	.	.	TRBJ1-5	TGCAGTGCTAGAGTCGGGGGGGCAAGTCAGCCCCAGCATTTT	CSARVGGASQPQHF
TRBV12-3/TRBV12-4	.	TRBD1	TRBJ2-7	TGTGCCAGCAGTTCGACAGGGAACTCCTACGAGCAGTACTTC	CASSSTGNSYEQYF